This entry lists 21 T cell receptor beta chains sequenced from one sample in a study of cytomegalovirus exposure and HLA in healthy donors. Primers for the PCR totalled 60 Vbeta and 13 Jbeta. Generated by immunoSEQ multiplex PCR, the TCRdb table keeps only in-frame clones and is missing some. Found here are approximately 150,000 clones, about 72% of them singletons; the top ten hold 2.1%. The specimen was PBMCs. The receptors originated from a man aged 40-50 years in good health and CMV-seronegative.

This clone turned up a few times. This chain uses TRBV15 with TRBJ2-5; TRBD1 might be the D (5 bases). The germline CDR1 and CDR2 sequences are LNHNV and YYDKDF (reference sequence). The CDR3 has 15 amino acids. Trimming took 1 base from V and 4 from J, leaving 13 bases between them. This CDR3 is CATSRARVGTETQYF. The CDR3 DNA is TGTGCCACCAGCAGAGCCAGGGTAGGCACAGAGACCCAGTACTTC.

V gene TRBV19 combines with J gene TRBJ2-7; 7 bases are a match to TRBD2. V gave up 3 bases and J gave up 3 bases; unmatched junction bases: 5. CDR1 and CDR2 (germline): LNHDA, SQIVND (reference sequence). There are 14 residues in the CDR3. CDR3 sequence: CASSMASGYYEQYF. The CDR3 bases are TGTGCCAGTAGTATGGCTAGCGGTTACTACGAGCAGTACTTC. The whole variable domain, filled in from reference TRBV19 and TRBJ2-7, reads DGGITQSPKYLFRKEGQNVTLSCEQNLNHDAMYWYRQDPGQGLRLIYYSQIVNDFQKGDIAEGYSVSREKKESFPLTVTSAQKNPTAFYLCASSMASGYYEQYFGPGTRLTVT.

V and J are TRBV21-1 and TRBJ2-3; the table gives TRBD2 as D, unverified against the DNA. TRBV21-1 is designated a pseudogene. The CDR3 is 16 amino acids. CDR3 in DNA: TGTGCCAGCAGCAAAGCCGGCGGGGCGACTACAGATACGCAGTATTTT. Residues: CASSKAGGATTDTQYF.

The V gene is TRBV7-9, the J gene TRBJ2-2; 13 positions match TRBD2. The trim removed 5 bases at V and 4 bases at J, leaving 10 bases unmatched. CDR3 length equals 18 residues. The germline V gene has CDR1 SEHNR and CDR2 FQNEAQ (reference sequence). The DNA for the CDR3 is TGTGCCAGCAGCCCTTGGACTAGCGGGGGAAGTCTCACCGGGGAGCTGTTTTTT. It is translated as CASSPWTSGGSLTGELFF.

In DNA, the CDR3 is TGCGCCAGCAGCCCCACTTCTGACAGGGGAAACTCACCCCTCCACTTT. It specifies CASSPTSDRGNSPLHF. The V call is TRBV4-1, the J call TRBJ1-6; 8 bases are shared with TRBD1. The germline V gene encodes CDR1 MGHRA and CDR2 YSYEKL. The CDR3 spans 16 residues. V dropped 4 bases and J dropped 10; count of bases not matched to a gene: 12.

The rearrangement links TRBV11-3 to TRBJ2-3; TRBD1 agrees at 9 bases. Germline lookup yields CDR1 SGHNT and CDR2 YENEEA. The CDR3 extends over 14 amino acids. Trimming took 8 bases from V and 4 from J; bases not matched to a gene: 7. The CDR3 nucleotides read TGTGCCAGCTCATGGGACAGGGAGTCAGATACGCAGTATTTT. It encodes CASSWDRESDTQYF. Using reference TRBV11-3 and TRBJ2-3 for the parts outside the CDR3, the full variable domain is EAGVVQSPRYKIIEKKQPVAFWCNPISGHNTLYWYLQNLGQGPELLIRYENEEAVDDSQLPKDRFSAERLKGVDSTLKIQPAELGDSAVYLCASSWDRESDTQYFGPGTRLTVL.

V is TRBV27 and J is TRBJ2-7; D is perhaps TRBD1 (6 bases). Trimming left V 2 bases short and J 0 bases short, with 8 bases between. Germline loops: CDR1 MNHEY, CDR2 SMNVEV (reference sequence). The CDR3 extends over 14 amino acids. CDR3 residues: CASSLGQYSYEQYF. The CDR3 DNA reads TGTGCCAGCAGTTTAGGACAGTACTCCTACGAGCAGTACTTC.

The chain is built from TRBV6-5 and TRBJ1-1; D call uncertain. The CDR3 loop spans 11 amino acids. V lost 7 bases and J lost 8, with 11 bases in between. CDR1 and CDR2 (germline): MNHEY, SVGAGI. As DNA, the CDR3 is TGTGCCAGCATAGGCACAGCCGAAGCTTTCTTT. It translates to CASIGTAEAFF.

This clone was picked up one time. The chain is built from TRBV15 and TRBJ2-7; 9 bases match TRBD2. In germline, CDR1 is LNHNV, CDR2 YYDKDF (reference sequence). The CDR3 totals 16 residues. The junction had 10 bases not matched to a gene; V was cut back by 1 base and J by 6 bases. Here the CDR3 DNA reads TGTGCCACCAGCAGAGGCGGCTTAGCGGGAGCTCGCGAGCAGTACTTC. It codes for CATSRGGLAGAREQYF. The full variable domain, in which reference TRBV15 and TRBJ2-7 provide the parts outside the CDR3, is DAMVIQNPRYQVTQFGKPVTLSCSQTLNHNVMYWYQQKSSQAPKLLFHYYDKDFNNEADTPDNFQSRRPNTSFCFLDIRSPGLGDTAMYLCATSRGGLAGAREQYFGPGTRLTVT.

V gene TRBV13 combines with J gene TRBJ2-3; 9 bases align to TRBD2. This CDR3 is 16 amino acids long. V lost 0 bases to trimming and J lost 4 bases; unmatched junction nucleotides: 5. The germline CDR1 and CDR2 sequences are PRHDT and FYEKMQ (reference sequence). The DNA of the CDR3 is TGTGCCAGCAGCTTAGGATGGCGGGGGGGCCCAGATACGCAGTATTTT. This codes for CASSLGWRGGPDTQYF.

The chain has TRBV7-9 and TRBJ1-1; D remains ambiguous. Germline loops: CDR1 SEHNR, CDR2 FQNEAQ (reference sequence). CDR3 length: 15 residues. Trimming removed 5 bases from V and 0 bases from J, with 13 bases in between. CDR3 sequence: CASSRSPGMNTEAFF. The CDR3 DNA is TGTGCCAGCAGCCGGTCCCCAGGCATGAACACTGAAGCTTTCTTT.

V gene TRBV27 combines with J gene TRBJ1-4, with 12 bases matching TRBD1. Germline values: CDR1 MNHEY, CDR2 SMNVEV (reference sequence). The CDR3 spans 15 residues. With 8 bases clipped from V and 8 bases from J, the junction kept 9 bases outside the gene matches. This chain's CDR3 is CASCRGDRGQEKLFF. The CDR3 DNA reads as TGTGCCAGCTGTAGGGGGGACAGGGGGCAAGAAAAACTGTTTTTT.

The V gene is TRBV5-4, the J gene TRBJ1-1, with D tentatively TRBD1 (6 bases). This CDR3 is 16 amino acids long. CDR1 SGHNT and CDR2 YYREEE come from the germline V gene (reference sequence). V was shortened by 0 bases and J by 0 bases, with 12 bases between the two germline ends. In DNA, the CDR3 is TGTGCCAGCAGCTTGGGGGGGCCTGGGTTGAACACTGAAGCTTTCTTT. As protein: CASSLGGPGLNTEAFF.

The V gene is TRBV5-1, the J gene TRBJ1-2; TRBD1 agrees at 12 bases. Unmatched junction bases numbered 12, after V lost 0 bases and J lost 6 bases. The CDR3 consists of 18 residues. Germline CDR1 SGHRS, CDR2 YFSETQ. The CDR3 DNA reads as TGCGCCAGCAGCTTGGAAAACGTTGGGACAGGGGGCTTCGATGGCTACACCTTC. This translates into CASSLENVGTGGFDGYTF. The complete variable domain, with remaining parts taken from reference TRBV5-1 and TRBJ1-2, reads KAGVTQTPRYLIKTRGQQVTLSCSPISGHRSVSWYQQTPGQGLQFLFEYFSETQRNKGNFPGRFSGRQFSNSRSEMNVSTLELGDSALYLCASSLENVGTGGFDGYTFGSGTRLTVV.

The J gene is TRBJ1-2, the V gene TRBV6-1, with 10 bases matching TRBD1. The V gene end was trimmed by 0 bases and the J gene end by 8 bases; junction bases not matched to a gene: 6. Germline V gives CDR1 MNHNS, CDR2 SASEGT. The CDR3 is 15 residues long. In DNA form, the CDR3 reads TGTGCCAGCAGTGAAGCCACGGGACAGGGGAAAGGCTACACCTTC. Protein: CASSEATGQGKGYTF.

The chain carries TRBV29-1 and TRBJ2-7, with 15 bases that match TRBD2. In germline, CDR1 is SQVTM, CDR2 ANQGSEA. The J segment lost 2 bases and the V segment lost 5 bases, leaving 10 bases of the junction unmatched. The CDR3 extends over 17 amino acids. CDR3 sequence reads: CSVRGWTSGRAPYEQYF. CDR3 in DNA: TGCAGCGTTCGGGGGTGGACTAGCGGGAGGGCCCCCTACGAGCAGTACTTC.

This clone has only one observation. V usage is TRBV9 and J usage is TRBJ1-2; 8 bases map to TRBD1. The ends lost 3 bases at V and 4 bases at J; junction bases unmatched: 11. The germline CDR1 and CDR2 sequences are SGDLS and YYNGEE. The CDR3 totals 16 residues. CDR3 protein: CASSADAGGRGYGYTF. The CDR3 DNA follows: TGTGCCAGCAGCGCCGATGCAGGGGGCCGGGGCTATGGCTACACCTTC.

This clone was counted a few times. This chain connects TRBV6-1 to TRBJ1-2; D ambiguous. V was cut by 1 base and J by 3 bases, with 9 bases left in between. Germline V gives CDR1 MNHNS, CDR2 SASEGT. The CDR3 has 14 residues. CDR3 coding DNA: TGTGCCAGCAGTGAAGGAGGACTTTACTATGGCTACACCTTC. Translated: CASSEGGLYYGYTF.

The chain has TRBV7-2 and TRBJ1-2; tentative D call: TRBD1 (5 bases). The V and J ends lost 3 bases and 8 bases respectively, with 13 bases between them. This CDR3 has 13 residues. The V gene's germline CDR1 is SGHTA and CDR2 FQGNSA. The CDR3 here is CASSFMERGGYTF. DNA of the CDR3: TGTGCCAGCAGCTTTATGGAGCGGGGGGGCTACACCTTC.

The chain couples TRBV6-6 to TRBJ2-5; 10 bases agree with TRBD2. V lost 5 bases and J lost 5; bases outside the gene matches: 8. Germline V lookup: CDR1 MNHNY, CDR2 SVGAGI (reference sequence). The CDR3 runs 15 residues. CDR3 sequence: CASSQRGGAGETQYF. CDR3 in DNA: TGTGCCAGCAGTCAGCGGGGGGGGGCCGGGGAGACCCAGTACTTC.

The CDR3 nucleotides are TGTGCCTGGAGTAAGGATGGCAGGGGTTCACCCCTCCACTTT. Translated: CAWSKDGRGSPLHF. This chain uses TRBV30 with TRBJ1-6; the D gene is possibly TRBD1 (6 bases). Trimming shortened V by 2 bases and J by 9 bases, and 14 bases separated the two germline ends. The CDR3 contains 14 residues. From germline, CDR1 is GTSNPN and CDR2 SVGIG (reference sequence).